The 21 T cell receptor beta chains in this list originate from one sample, sequenced in a study of cytomegalovirus exposure and HLA in healthy donors. Method: immunoSEQ multiplex PCR; TCRdb's copy keeps in-frame clones and lacks some. The sample holds 150,000 or so clones; 85% to 90% are singletons and the top ten take about 3.1%. Sequenced: PBMCs. These receptors were collected from a woman aged 18-29 years in good health and CMV-seropositive.

This clone was seen a few times. Other DNA sequences from this sample encode an identical CDR3 as well. V usage is TRBV29-1 and J usage is TRBJ1-1; no clear D. The CDR3 loop spans 14 amino acids. Trimming took 2 bases from V and 2 from J, leaving 12 bases between them. Germline V gives CDR1 SQVTM, CDR2 ANQGSEA. The chain's CDR3 is CSVEPGYLNTEAFF. The CDR3 DNA reads TGCAGCGTTGAACCGGGTTACCTAAACACTGAAGCTTTCTTT.

The chain joins TRBV2 to TRBJ1-1, with 7 bases identical to TRBD1. Trimming cost V 6 bases and J 1 base; bases outside gene matches: 5. The CDR3 contains 14 residues. CDR1 SNHLY and CDR2 FYNNEI come from the germline V gene. CDR3 bases: TGTGCCAGCAGCAGGGGGTGGGGGAACACTGAAGCTTTCTTT. Amino acid sequence: CASSRGWGNTEAFF.

The chain has TRBV19 and TRBJ2-5; 8 bases are a match to TRBD1. This CDR3 comprises 16 residues. J lost 0 bases, V lost 3 bases, and 6 bases had no gene match. The germline V gene has CDR1 LNHDA and CDR2 SQIVND (reference sequence). The CDR3 nucleotides read TGTGCCAGTAGTATTCAAGGGACAGGCAACCAAGAGACCCAGTACTTC. Translating it yields CASSIQGTGNQETQYF.

This clone was seen once. V gene TRBV30 combines with J gene TRBJ2-1, with D hard to call. Per germline, CDR1 GTSNPN and CDR2 SVGIG (reference sequence). With 3 bases removed from V and 6 bases from J, the gap between germline ends came to 6 bases. This CDR3 region has 11 residues. The CDR3 sequence: CAWSGSNEQFF. The CDR3 bases are TGTGCCTGGAGCGGGTCCAATGAGCAGTTCTTC. Complete variable domain (other parts from reference TRBV30 and TRBJ2-1): SQTIHQWPATLVQPVGSPLSLECTVEGTSNPNLYWYRQAAGRGLQLLFYSVGIGQISSEVPQNLSASRPQDRQFILSSKKLLLSDSGFYLCAWSGSNEQFFGPGTRLTVL.

This clone showed up just once. The rearrangement links TRBV7-3 to TRBJ1-2, with 7 bases that match TRBD1. The V gene end was trimmed by 2 bases and the J gene end by 2 bases; junction bases not matched to a gene: 8. This CDR3 has 16 residues. Germline V gene data show CDR1 as SGHTA and CDR2 as FQGTGA. The DNA for the CDR3 is TGTGCCAGCAGCTTACCACCGACAGGGCACAACTATGGCTACACCTTC. Translating gives CASSLPPTGHNYGYTF.

Here the CDR3 reads CASSVSRLAAWGDTQYF. The CDR3 DNA sequence: TGTGCCAGCAGCGTCTCCCGACTAGCGGCGTGGGGGGATACGCAGTATTTT. V is TRBV9 and J is TRBJ2-3; 9 positions match TRBD2. CDR1 SGDLS and CDR2 YYNGEE come from the germline V gene. This CDR3 comprises 17 residues. The V gene end was trimmed by 2 bases and the J gene end by 6 bases; junction bases not matched to a gene: 13.

The chain carries TRBV28 and TRBJ1-5; 8 bases match TRBD1. The CDR3 contains 16 residues. The junction had 9 bases not matched to a gene; V was cut back by 6 bases and J by 2 bases. Germline V lookup: CDR1 MDHEN, CDR2 SYDVKM. The CDR3 region has the DNA TGTGCCAGCAGGAGGACAGGGAGCGCTGGCAATCAGCCCCAGCATTTT. This codes for CASRRTGSAGNQPQHF.

The V gene is TRBV28, the J gene TRBJ2-1; TRBD1 aligns across 7 bases. V gave up 4 bases and J gave up 5 bases; unmatched junction bases: 11. CDR1 MDHEN and CDR2 SYDVKM come from the germline V gene. The CDR3 loop spans 16 amino acids. The DNA for the CDR3 is TGTGCCAGCAGTTCAACCGAACAGGGGCTGGACAATGAGCAGTTCTTC. Translation gives CASSSTEQGLDNEQFF.

V usage is TRBV19 and J usage is TRBJ1-2, with no clear D. CDR1 and CDR2 from the germline V gene are LNHDA and SQIVND (reference sequence). The CDR3 loop spans 12 amino acids. The V end was cut by 8 bases, the J end by 0 bases, with 7 bases between. This CDR3 reads CASWYSNYGYTF. CDR3 nucleotides: TGTGCCAGTTGGTACTCTAACTATGGCTACACCTTC.

V gene TRBV6-1 combines with J gene TRBJ1-2; D call uncertain. Trimming pared 6 bases from V and 1 base from J, leaving 9 bases between. Germline CDR1 and CDR2: MNHNS and SASEGT. This CDR3 is built from 13 residues. The CDR3 DNA is TGTGCCAGCAGCCGGGGTGGTAACTATGGCTACACCTTC. It codes for CASSRGGNYGYTF.

This chain connects TRBV10-1 to TRBJ2-2; 8 bases agree with TRBD2. Germline V gives CDR1 WNHNN, CDR2 SYGVQD (reference sequence). Trimming took 6 bases from V and 4 from J; bases not matched to a gene: 7. The CDR3 consists of 15 residues. The CDR3 spells CASSETGTSTGELFF. In nucleotides, the CDR3 is TGCGCCAGCAGCGAGACCGGGACTAGCACCGGGGAGCTGTTTTTT.

The J gene is TRBJ2-7, the V gene TRBV19; D unresolved. Germline values: CDR1 LNHDA, CDR2 SQIVND (reference sequence). With 8 bases removed from V and 6 bases from J, the gap between germline ends came to 17 bases. The CDR3 is 13 residues long. CDR3: CASSQAVYGEQYF. CDR3 DNA: TGTGCCAGTTCGCAAGCCGTTTACGGCGAGCAGTACTTC.

V gene TRBV25-1 combines with J gene TRBJ2-1; 7 nucleotides agree with TRBD2. Germline V gives CDR1 MGHDK, CDR2 SYGVNS. The CDR3 has 15 residues. The ends lost 4 bases at V and 2 bases at J; junction bases unmatched: 5. The CDR3 nucleotides read TGTGCCAGCAGTGTAGGGCTAGCGGCCTACAATGAGCAGTTCTTC. Its protein is CASSVGLAAYNEQFF.

This sequence joins TRBV7-8 and TRBJ1-1; D is possibly TRBD1 (5 bases). Per germline, CDR1 SGHVS and CDR2 FQNEAQ. V lost 1 base, J lost 1 base, and 7 bases lay in between. This CDR3 has 14 amino acids. The CDR3 bases are TGTGCCAGCAGCTTAGGGGGGGGGAACACTGAAGCTTTCTTT. It translates to CASSLGGGNTEAFF.

The chain links TRBV10-2 to TRBJ1-5; D not resolved. Germline CDR1 is WSHSY and CDR2 is SAAADI. CDR3 length: 13 amino acids. V lost 0 bases, J lost 7 bases, and 7 bases lay in between. CDR3 bases: TGCGCCAGCAGTGAGTCTATTGGCCAGCCCCAGCATTTT. Its protein product is CASSESIGQPQHF.

The chain recombines TRBV11-2 with TRBJ2-1; 7 bases are shared with TRBD2. The CDR3 loop spans 14 amino acids. The V gene end was trimmed by 5 bases and the J gene end by 3 bases; junction bases not matched to a gene: 4. Germline V CDR1 and CDR2: SGHAT, FQNNGV. The CDR3 loop is CASSHRTSYNEQFF. DNA of the CDR3: TGTGCCAGCAGCCACCGGACTAGCTACAATGAGCAGTTCTTC.

The chain is built from TRBV4-1 and TRBJ2-1; 11 bases match TRBD2. After removal of 4 bases from V and 7 bases from J, the junction contained 9 bases not matched to a gene. The CDR3 runs 16 residues. The germline V gene encodes CDR1 MGHRA and CDR2 YSYEKL. CDR3 in amino acids: CASSPDSGREWNEQFF. CDR3 sequence (DNA): TGCGCCAGCAGCCCAGATAGCGGGAGGGAGTGGAATGAGCAGTTCTTC.

This clone showed up just once. The rearrangement links TRBV5-5 to TRBJ2-7; 11 bases map to TRBD2. CDR3 length: 15 residues. The germline V gene has CDR1 SGHKS and CDR2 YYEKEE (reference sequence). V dropped 0 bases and J dropped 7; count of bases not matched to a gene: 6. CDR3 residues: CASSLASGGMVEQYF. Here the CDR3 DNA reads TGTGCCAGCAGCTTGGCTAGCGGGGGGATGGTGGAGCAGTACTTC.

This clone was picked up a small number of times. The chain joins TRBV7-8 to TRBJ1-5; D unclear. Deletions cut 1 base from V and 5 bases from J, with 9 bases between. The CDR3 is made up of 14 amino acids. Germline CDR1 SGHVS, CDR2 FQNEAQ. CDR3 DNA sequence: TGTGCCAGCAGCTTAGGAGGAATAGATCAGCCCCAGCATTTT. Its protein is CASSLGGIDQPQHF.

This rearrangement joins TRBV5-6 to TRBJ1-5; 9 nucleotides agree with TRBD1. This CDR3 region has 16 residues. The V and J ends lost 4 bases and 1 base, in that order; junction bases with no gene match: 6. In germline, CDR1 is SGHDT, CDR2 YYEEEE. The CDR3 sequence: CASSGGTGRSNQPQHF. CDR3 nucleotides: TGTGCCAGCAGCGGAGGGACAGGGAGGAGCAATCAGCCCCAGCATTTT.

The chain links TRBV29-1 to TRBJ1-2, with no clear D. The CDR3 extends over 11 amino acids. V gave up 0 bases and J gave up 10 bases, with 9 bases separating them. Looked up from germline, CDR1 is SQVTM and CDR2 is ANQGSEA. CDR3 sequence: CSVEEGRDYTF. CDR3 coding DNA: TGCAGCGTTGAAGAAGGTCGGGACTACACCTTC.